The TCR beta chain described here comes from a study of shared clonotypes between healthy human individuals. Study-wide findings and caveats: When naive CD4 clonotypes were compared across a handful of donors, about 4.8% were shared.

Germline V lookup: CDR1 SGHTA, CDR2 FQGNSA. The CDR3 contains 14 residues. The V gene lost 0 bases and the J gene lost 4 bases, with 9 bases spanning the gap. Produced via immunoSEQ multiplex PCR; TCRdb's table is partial and in-frame only. The sample yields more than 2 million clones, 90% to 95% seen once. This clone appeared once. No antigen is known for it. Sequencing used naive CD4+ T cells sorted from blood. Subset of the sample: CD45RA+ positively selected. The clonotype originates from a man younger than 30 in good health. The J gene is TRBJ1-2, the V gene TRBV7-2, with D perhaps TRBD1 (5 bases). The CDR3 DNA sequence: TGTGCCAGCAGCTTAGCTCCCGGGGGCTATGGCTACACCTTC. Translated: CASSLAPGGYGYTF.